The entry that follows covers one TCR beta chain sequence. Repertoires were generated with immunoSEQ multiplex PCR, while TCRdb's copy carries only in-frame clones and drops some. The data contain tens of thousands of clones, 73% of them seen just once; the ten biggest clones take up 40%. This sample stems from a study of T cells in tumors after PD-1 blockade. Turning to the study itself: Patients had no prior checkpoint blockade, systemic immunosuppressants, or anti-cancer therapy within 4 weeks. Treatment was either pembrolizumab 200 mg every 3 weeks or cemiplimab 350 mg every 2 weeks. A subset received ongoing vismodegib 150 mg daily alongside anti-PD-1 therapy.

Tumor or blood genomic DNA was sequenced, with inputs of about 600 ng to 6,500 ng. Looked up from germline, CDR1 is MGHDK and CDR2 is SYGVNS. CDR3 length: 14 residues. V was shortened by 1 base and J by 2 bases, with 6 bases between the two germline ends. This TCR came from a human donor with basal cell carcinoma. Specimen: PBMCs, collected after anti-PD-1 treatment. The chain is built from TRBV25-1 and TRBJ1-3; D unresolved. The CDR3 is CASSESGTGNTIYF. Written as DNA, the CDR3 is TGTGCCAGCAGTGAATCGGGGACTGGAAACACCATATATTTT.